A single sample gave rise to the 31 T cell receptor beta chains below, sequenced in a study of shared clonotypes between healthy human individuals. Produced via immunoSEQ multiplex PCR; TCRdb's table is partial and in-frame only. Among about a million clones listed, approximately 77% were seen once. The specimen sequenced was memory CD4+ T cells from PBMCs. As for subset: CD45RA-negative fraction. These receptors came from a man aged 18 to 29 in good health. Some clones in this sample may be carry-over from other donors' samples.

The rearrangement joins TRBV6-5 to TRBJ2-2; 8 bases match TRBD1. Germline assignment: CDR1 MNHEY and CDR2 SVGAGI. The J segment lost 2 bases and the V segment lost 2 bases, leaving 4 bases of the junction unmatched. The CDR3 is 16 amino acids. The CDR3 DNA reads TGTGCCAGCAGTTACACCGGGACAGGCAACACCGGGGAGCTGTTTTTT. This codes for CASSYTGTGNTGELFF.

This clone was observed a single time. V gene TRBV5-1 combines with J gene TRBJ1-5; D gene unclear. This CDR3 is built from 15 residues. The ends were cut back, 4 bases at V and 2 bases at J, with 13 bases in the middle. Germline assignment: CDR1 SGHRS and CDR2 YFSETQ. In DNA form, the CDR3 reads TGCGCCAGCAGCACAACCCGCTCAGGCAATCAGCCCCAGCATTTT. Its protein is CASSTTRSGNQPQHF.

As regards this clone: A far larger clone is off by one base, so a read error is likely. The sample contains more than one DNA sequence encoding this CDR3. This sequence joins TRBV5-1 and TRBJ2-5; unclear D gene. This CDR3 is 14 amino acids long. Germline V lookup: CDR1 SGHRS, CDR2 YFSETQ. V was clipped by 0 bases and J by 4 bases, with 10 bases between them. CDR3 protein: CASSLGTLRETQYF. For the CDR3, the DNA is TGCGCCAGCAGCTTGGGGACCCTCAGAGAGACCCAGTACTTC.

Only one count was recorded for this clone. The CDR3 protein is CASTVLAGGGGTDTQYF. For the CDR3, the DNA is TGTGCCAGCACAGTGCTAGCGGGAGGAGGTGGGACAGATACGCAGTATTTT. V usage is TRBV25-1 and J usage is TRBJ2-3; 11 nucleotides line up with TRBD2. Losses at the gene ends were 7 bases for V and 3 bases for J; bases not matched to a gene: 12. CDR1 is MGHDK and CDR2 is SYGVNS in the germline V gene. The CDR3 length is 17 residues.

The chain couples TRBV13 to TRBJ2-7; the D gene is possibly TRBD1 (5 bases). Trimming shortened V by 5 bases and J by 2 bases, and 19 bases separated the two germline ends. The CDR3 sequence is 16 residues long. From germline, CDR1 is PRHDT and CDR2 FYEKMQ (reference sequence). The CDR3 DNA follows: TGTGCCAGCAGCCTACCCCAGGGTGGAGCTGCCTACGAGCAGTACTTC. It encodes CASSLPQGGAAYEQYF.

The V and J genes are TRBV19 and TRBJ2-1; 10 bases map to TRBD2. This CDR3 has 15 residues. Germline values: CDR1 LNHDA, CDR2 SQIVND (reference sequence). The V gene end was trimmed by 6 bases and the J gene end by 2 bases; junction bases not matched to a gene: 4. The CDR3 DNA is TGTGCCAGTAGAGGACTAGCGGCAACCTACAATGAGCAGTTCTTC. This translates into CASRGLAATYNEQFF.

V gene TRBV11-3 combines with J gene TRBJ2-2; D is unresolved. CDR1 is SGHNT and CDR2 is YENEEA in the germline V gene. Trimming left V 5 bases short and J 3 bases short, with 16 bases between. The CDR3 spans 16 residues. CDR3 protein: CASSPSFGPDTGELFF. CDR3 sequence (DNA): TGTGCCAGCAGCCCATCATTCGGACCCGACACCGGGGAGCTGTTTTTT.

This chain links TRBV18 with TRBJ1-5, with TRBD1 identical over 7 bases. This CDR3 has 16 amino acids. Germline V gene lookup returns CDR1 KGHSH and CDR2 LQKENI. The ends lost 4 bases at V and 0 bases at J; junction bases unmatched: 6. The chain's CDR3 is CASSLGQVLSNQPQHF. The CDR3 region has the DNA TGTGCCAGCTCACTCGGACAGGTTCTTAGCAATCAGCCCCAGCATTTT. Full variable domain (remainder filled in from reference TRBV18 and TRBJ1-5): NAGVMQNPRHLVRRRGQEARLRCSPMKGHSHVYWYRQLPEEGLKFMVYLQKENIIDESGMPKERFSAEFPKEGPSILRIQQVVRGDSAAYFCASSLGQVLSNQPQHFGDGTRLSIL.

This CDR3 is CASSQERGSRGAKQPQHF. The CDR3 bases are TGCGCCAGCAGCCAAGAGCGCGGTAGTAGGGGGGCTAAGCAGCCCCAGCATTTT. The rearrangement joins TRBV4-3 to TRBJ1-5, with D perhaps matching TRBD1 (6 bases). V gave up 0 bases and J gave up 7 bases, with 22 bases separating them. The CDR3 loop spans 18 amino acids. Looked up from germline, CDR1 is LGHNA and CDR2 is YSLEER.

In this sample, this clone turned up once. The chain employs TRBV27 and TRBJ2-7, with 9 bases fitting TRBD2. This CDR3 is built from 16 residues. The V and J ends lost 8 bases and 5 bases, in that order; junction bases with no gene match: 16. Germline lookup yields CDR1 MNHEY and CDR2 SMNVEV (reference sequence). Here the CDR3 DNA reads TGTGCCAGCCCGTCCCACGATAGCGGGAGACAGAACGAGCAGTACTTC. Translating it yields CASPSHDSGRQNEQYF.

In the case of this clone: The same CDR3 can be traced to other DNA sequences in this sample. V is TRBV5-4 and J is TRBJ2-5; D is unresolved. The germline CDR1 and CDR2 sequences are SGHNT and YYREEE (reference sequence). V was pared by 4 bases and J by 1 base, with 8 bases between. CDR3 length: 13 residues. In DNA, the CDR3 is TGTGCCAGCAGCGGAAACTCCCAAGAGACCCAGTACTTC. This translates into CASSGNSQETQYF. The entire variable domain, with the rest obtained from reference TRBV5-4 and TRBJ2-5, is as follows: ETGVTQSPTHLIKTRGQQVTLRCSSQSGHNTVSWYQQALGQGPQFIFQYYREEENGRGNFPPRFSGLQFPNYSSELNVNALELDDSALYLCASSGNSQETQYFGPGTRLLVL.

This rearrangement joins TRBV9 to TRBJ2-3; D tentatively fits TRBD1 or TRBD2 (6 bases each). The ends were cut back, 3 bases at V and 3 bases at J, with 17 bases in the middle. Germline V lookup: CDR1 SGDLS, CDR2 YYNGEE. This CDR3 is built from 16 residues. The CDR3 DNA reads as TGTGCCAGCAGCGGAACAGGGCGGGCGGGGACAGATACGCAGTATTTT. Translated: CASSGTGRAGTDTQYF.

The chain links TRBV5-1 to TRBJ1-2; TRBD1 might be the D (5 bases). This CDR3 has 17 residues. Germline lookup yields CDR1 SGHRS and CDR2 YFSETQ. Deletions cut 0 bases from V and 0 bases from J, with 15 bases between. CDR3 DNA sequence: TGCGCCAGCAGCTTGGCATCCGGGGGATCTACTAACTATGGCTACACCTTC. This gives the protein CASSLASGGSTNYGYTF.

This clone was picked up one time. The chain is built from TRBV7-2 and TRBJ2-1, with D possibly being TRBD1 or TRBD2 (5 bases each). The CDR3 consists of 15 residues. The V gene lost 0 bases and the J gene lost 4 bases, with 10 bases spanning the gap. CDR1 is SGHTA, CDR2 FQGNSA, per germline. The CDR3 is CASSLAVGTYNEQFF. As DNA, the CDR3 is TGTGCCAGCAGCTTAGCGGTCGGGACGTACAATGAGCAGTTCTTC.

This clone was seen more than once but under ten times. The J gene is TRBJ1-1, the V gene TRBV6-1; no clear D gene. V lost 1 base, J lost 5 bases, and 14 bases lay in between. Germline V lookup: CDR1 MNHNS, CDR2 SASEGT. The CDR3 runs 15 residues. The DNA of the CDR3 is TGTGCCAGCAGTGAAGACGGAACGAGGACGACTGAAGCTTTCTTT. It translates to CASSEDGTRTTEAFF.

This clone appeared a few times. The chain combines TRBV12-2 with TRBJ2-3; the table gives TRBD2 as D, unverified against the DNA. TRBV12-2 is marked as a pseudogene. The CDR3 consists of 12 residues. The CDR3 loop reads CASRFVIDTQYF. CDR3 sequence (DNA): TGTGCAAGTCGCTTTGTAATAGATACGCAGTATTTT.

The chain is built from TRBV6-6 and TRBJ2-7; TRBD1 aligns across 10 bases. Germline CDR1 reads MNHNY; CDR2 reads SVGAGI (reference sequence). The CDR3 consists of 14 residues. With V trimmed by 2 bases and J by 6 bases, 4 bases remained unmatched. The CDR3 here is CASSYGRTGGEQYF. The CDR3 region has the DNA TGTGCCAGCAGTTACGGACGGACAGGGGGCGAGCAGTACTTC.

In the case of this clone: Other nucleotide sequences in the sample specify the same CDR3. The chain recombines TRBV4-2 with TRBJ1-1; unclear D gene. V was trimmed by 2 bases and J by 1 base, leaving 8 bases between them. This CDR3 comprises 14 residues. Germline V gene sequence: CDR1 LGHNA, CDR2 YNFKEQ. DNA for the CDR3: TGTGCCAGCAGCCAACCTCGGGGGAACACTGAAGCTTTCTTT. It yields the protein CASSQPRGNTEAFF.

This clone was seen repeatedly, ten times or more. The chain has TRBV7-9 and TRBJ1-1; the D is unclear. Germline V gene sequence: CDR1 SEHNR, CDR2 FQNEAQ (reference sequence). The CDR3 consists of 13 residues. Trimming removed 3 bases from V and 12 bases from J, with 17 bases in between. The CDR3 bases are TGTGCCAGCAGCTTTTCTGGGGTCGGGGTGACTTTCTTT. This codes for CASSFSGVGVTFF.

The chain recombines TRBV4-1 with TRBJ2-2, with TRBD1 matching 8 bases. In germline, CDR1 is MGHRA, CDR2 YSYEKL. With 2 bases clipped from V and 1 base from J, the junction kept 9 bases outside the gene matches. The CDR3 is 18 residues long. CDR3 sequence: CASSQSFQGTGNTGELFF. CDR3 DNA sequence: TGCGCCAGCAGCCAATCCTTTCAGGGGACAGGGAACACCGGGGAGCTGTTTTTT.

Concerning this clone: Different DNA sequences within this sample yield the same CDR3. This chain joins TRBV28 and TRBJ1-2, with unresolved D. The CDR3 is made up of 11 amino acids. Germline CDR1 MDHEN, CDR2 SYDVKM. The V end was cut by 8 bases, the J end by 0 bases, with 4 bases between. CDR3 residues: CASSSNYGYTF. The CDR3, as DNA: TGTGCCAGCTCCTCTAACTATGGCTACACCTTC.

This chain uses TRBV28 with TRBJ2-4; TRBD1 matches at 9 bases. J gave up 10 bases and V 4 bases, and 2 bases lay outside the gene matches. The CDR3 covers 12 residues. The germline gives CDR1 MDHEN, CDR2 SYDVKM. CDR3 protein: CASSWTGAIQYF. The CDR3 DNA reads TGTGCCAGCAGTTGGACAGGGGCGATTCAGTACTTC.

This clone has only a few counts. The chain uses TRBV9 and TRBJ2-2, with D possibly matching TRBD2 (5 bases). CDR3 size: 16 residues. Germline lookup yields CDR1 SGDLS and CDR2 YYNGEE. V was shortened by 0 bases and J by 1 base, with 10 bases between the two germline ends. CDR3 in DNA: TGTGCCAGCAGCGTAGCTGCCAGCGGGAACACCGGGGAGCTGTTTTTT. Its translation is CASSVAASGNTGELFF.

This clone was seen ten or more times. The chain's CDR3 is CASSLTSPPQETQYF. In DNA, the CDR3 is TGTGCCAGCAGCTTGACTAGCCCACCCCAAGAGACCCAGTACTTC. The rearrangement joins TRBV7-6 to TRBJ2-5; 7 bases map to TRBD2. There are 15 residues in the CDR3. CDR1 and CDR2 (germline): SGHVS, FNYEAQ. Unmatched junction bases numbered 5, after V lost 3 bases and J lost 1 base. Variable domain in full (rest from reference TRBV7-6 and TRBJ2-5): GAGVSQSPRYKVTKRGQDVALRCDPISGHVSLYWYRQALGQGPEFLTYFNYEAQQDKSGLPNDRFSAERPEGSISTLTIQRTEQRDSAMYRCASSLTSPPQETQYFGPGTRLLVL.

This chain joins TRBV10-3 and TRBJ1-1, with D possibly TRBD1 on 6 matching bases. Germline V gene lookup returns CDR1 ENHRY and CDR2 SYGVKD. The CDR3 spans 16 residues. The V end lost 3 bases, the J end lost 4 bases, and 18 bases lay between the germline ends. The CDR3 is CAISDPAGRGGTEAFF. The CDR3 nucleotides read TGTGCCATCAGTGACCCCGCGGGCAGGGGAGGCACTGAAGCTTTCTTT.

The chain combines TRBV5-1 with TRBJ1-4; TRBD1 matches 12 bases. Germline V gene data show CDR1 as SGHRS and CDR2 as YFSETQ. With V trimmed by 4 bases and J by 8 bases, 6 bases remained unmatched. The CDR3 length is 15 residues. The DNA for the CDR3 is TGCGCCAGCAGCGCGGGGACAGGGGGCGAGGAAAAACTGTTTTTT. It codes for CASSAGTGGEEKLFF.

The chain is built from TRBV6-1 and TRBJ2-7; D is undetermined. Germline assignment: CDR1 MNHNS and CDR2 SASEGT. Trimming removed 6 bases from V and 3 bases from J, with 12 bases in between. CDR3 length: 13 amino acids. The CDR3 DNA follows: TGTGCCAGCAGCTCTGGGCCACTCTACGAGCAGTACTTC. Translation gives CASSSGPLYEQYF.

CDR3 nucleotide sequence: TGTGCCAGCAGTTACGGTTCGTCTTCTAACTATGGCTACACCTTC. It yields the protein CASSYGSSSNYGYTF. The genes are TRBV6-5 and TRBJ1-2; D ambiguous. Trimming shortened V by 2 bases and J by 0 bases, and 10 bases separated the two germline ends. Per germline, CDR1 MNHEY and CDR2 SVGAGI. The CDR3 totals 15 residues.

This clone was counted a single time. The chain uses TRBV29-1 and TRBJ2-1; weak D call: TRBD2 (6 bases). The CDR3 length is 15 residues. Germline CDR1 is SQVTM and CDR2 is ANQGSEA. V gave up 5 bases and J gave up 5 bases, with 19 bases separating them. The CDR3 bases are TGCAGCGTTAAAATTTCAGCGGGTTTCGACAATGAGCAGTTCTTC. Its protein product is CSVKISAGFDNEQFF.

This clone turned up a few times. A junction end diverges from the germline sequence, so it may reflect a read error. This chain joins TRBV28 and TRBJ2-7; D remains ambiguous. Germline CDR1 MDHEN, CDR2 SYDVKM. The CDR3 covers 13 residues. The CDR3 sequence is CASRLDDSHEQYF. The CDR3 DNA is TGTGCCAGCAGGCTAGATGACTCCCACGAGCAGTACTTC. Complete variable domain (other parts from reference TRBV28 and TRBJ2-7): DVKVTQSSRYLVKRTGEKVFLECVQDMDHENMFWYRQDPGLGLRLIYFSYDVKMKEKGDIPEGYSVSREKKERFSLILESASTNQTSMYLCASRLDDSHEQYFGPGTRLTVT.

The CDR3 is CASTLGLAGLDTQYF. The CDR3 nucleotides read TGTGCCAGCACTTTGGGACTAGCGGGTCTAGATACGCAGTATTTT. This chain connects TRBV28 to TRBJ2-3; 12 nucleotides align to TRBD2. V lost 7 bases and J lost 5; bases outside the gene matches: 7. The germline gives CDR1 MDHEN, CDR2 SYDVKM. This CDR3 comprises 15 residues. Together with reference TRBV28 and TRBJ2-3, the CDR3 gives the full variable domain: DVKVTQSSRYLVKRTGEKVFLECVQDMDHENMFWYRQDPGLGLRLIYFSYDVKMKEKGDIPEGYSVSREKKERFSLILESASTNQTSMYLCASTLGLAGLDTQYFGPGTRLTVL.